One and the same sample provided the 16 T cell receptor beta chains below, sequenced in a study of human T cells and chemical hapten exposure. From the RACE reads, TCRdb called clonotypes with MiXCR, one entry per CDR3 protein. The top ten clones hold roughly 10% of a sample with tens of thousands of distinct CDR3 sequences, about 7.7% of them seen once. The time point here: healthy volunteer bleed at 2 weeks. Whole blood that had not been fractionated was the source of extracted total RNA. The specimen sequenced was whole blood. Receptor source: a human donor in good health. Some clones in this sample may be carry-over from other donors' samples.

This clonotype was counted ten times or more. The genes are TRBV2 and TRBJ1-1, with D perhaps matching TRBD1 (5 bases). V lost 7 bases, J lost 5 bases, and 17 bases lay in between. The CDR3 contains 14 residues. In germline, CDR1 is SNHLY, CDR2 FYNNEI. This CDR3 reads CASMGDYRDTEAFF. Written as DNA, the CDR3 is TGTGCCAGCATGGGGGATTATAGGGATACTGAAGCTTTCTTT. The variable domain in full, with the rest retrieved from reference TRBV2 and TRBJ1-1, is EPEVTQTPSHQVTQMGQEVILRCVPISNHLYFYWYRQILGQKVEFLVSFYNNEISEKSEIFDDQFSVERPDGSNFTLKIRSTKLEDSAMYFCASMGDYRDTEAFFGQGTRLTVV.

There are a few counts of this clonotype. This chain connects TRBV7-2 to TRBJ1-2; possibly TRBD1 for D (6 bases). The germline CDR1 and CDR2 sequences are SGHTA and FQGNSA. The CDR3 is 14 residues long. V was cut by 3 bases and J by 7 bases, with 15 bases left in between. CDR3 bases: TGTGCCAGCAGCTTGGTCGGGGGCGTAGGTGGCTACACCTTC. Protein product: CASSLVGGVGGYTF.

This clonotype was counted between two and nine times. The rearrangement links TRBV18 to TRBJ1-4; D is ambiguous. This CDR3 contains 15 residues. V lost 4 bases to trimming and J lost 7 bases, with 16 bases between them. Per germline, CDR1 KGHSH and CDR2 LQKENI. The CDR3 nucleotides are TGTGCCAGCTCACTGGGAGTCATGGGGAGTGAAAAACTGTTTTTT. It yields the protein CASSLGVMGSEKLFF. Variable domain in full (rest from reference TRBV18 and TRBJ1-4): NAGVMQNPRHLVRRRGQEARLRCSPMKGHSHVYWYRQLPEEGLKFMVYLQKENIIDESGMPKERFSAEFPKEGPSILRIQQVVRGDSAAYFCASSLGVMGSEKLFFGSGTQLSVL.

This chain connects TRBV4-2 to TRBJ2-7; maybe TRBD2 (5 bases). Germline lookup yields CDR1 LGHNA and CDR2 YNFKEQ. This CDR3 comprises 14 residues. V was cut by 1 base and J by 2 bases, with 9 bases left in between. The CDR3 region is CASSQGDGTYEQYF. CDR3 nucleotides: TGTGCCAGCAGCCAAGGCGACGGGACCTACGAGCAGTACTTC.

This clonotype was detected a few times. The chain is built from TRBV5-5 and TRBJ2-7; a weak D match, TRBD2 (5 bases). This CDR3 spans 13 amino acids. Germline V gives CDR1 SGHKS, CDR2 YYEKEE (reference sequence). V was clipped by 4 bases and J by 2 bases, with 10 bases between them. Here the CDR3 reads CASSNGVTYEQYF. The CDR3 bases are TGTGCCAGCAGCAACGGGGTGACCTACGAGCAGTACTTC.

This clonotype appeared many times. The chain joins TRBV6-6 to TRBJ2-3, with 7 bases identical to TRBD1. Losses at the gene ends were 6 bases for V and 14 bases for J; bases not matched to a gene: 17. CDR3 length: 14 residues. The germline V gene has CDR1 MNHNY and CDR2 SVGAGI (reference sequence). CDR3 sequence (DNA): TGTGCCAGCAGCTCCGGGACAGAGGTTCTTTGGTTGTATTTT. Translation gives CASSSGTEVLWLYF.

This clonotype was counted between two and nine times. J is TRBJ2-2 and V is TRBV27, with 8 bases that match TRBD1. Trimming removed 3 bases from V and 8 bases from J; junction bases left unmatched: 8. The CDR3 runs to 15 residues. Per germline, CDR1 MNHEY and CDR2 SMNVEV (reference sequence). The CDR3 spells CASSFTPGGAGELFF. In DNA, the CDR3 is TGTGCCAGCAGTTTCACCCCAGGGGGCGCGGGGGAGCTGTTTTTT.

This rearrangement joins TRBV12-3 or TRBV12-4 to TRBJ2-5; no reliable D call. There are 11 residues in the CDR3. V was trimmed by 4 bases and J by 4 bases, leaving 4 bases between them. CDR3 loop: CASSCGETQYF. CDR3 coding DNA: TGTGCCAGCAGTTGTGGAGAGACCCAGTACTTC.

This clonotype has at least ten counts. The chain joins TRBV20-1 to TRBJ2-3, with D unresolved. Per the germline V gene, CDR1 is DFQATT and CDR2 is SNEGSKA (reference sequence). This CDR3 has 16 residues. The V and J ends lost 2 bases and 1 base respectively, with 16 bases between them. The CDR3 reads CSARPFQVSGTDTQYF. Here the CDR3 DNA reads TGCAGTGCTAGACCCTTTCAGGTTTCGGGCACAGATACGCAGTATTTT.

This clonotype was seen a handful of times. The V gene is TRBV4-2, the J gene TRBJ1-5; TRBD1 matches 8 bases. The CDR3 totals 15 residues. Per the germline V gene, CDR1 is LGHNA and CDR2 is YNFKEQ. V was clipped by 7 bases and J by 4 bases; unmatched bases: 9. CDR3 sequence reads: CASTAGTGENQPQHF. The CDR3 DNA sequence: TGTGCCAGCACCGCCGGGACAGGCGAGAATCAGCCCCAGCATTTT.

This clonotype was detected a few times. The chain links TRBV12-3 or TRBV12-4 to TRBJ2-7; 9 bases agree with TRBD1. CDR3 length: 14 amino acids. The junction had 4 bases not matched to a gene; V was cut back by 5 bases and J by 2 bases. CDR3 sequence reads: CASSPGQGTYEQYF. CDR3 in DNA: TGTGCCAGCAGTCCGGGACAGGGAACCTACGAGCAGTACTTC.

The genes are TRBV25-1 and TRBJ1-2, with D possibly matching TRBD1 (6 bases). Germline V lookup: CDR1 MGHDK, CDR2 SYGVNS. CDR3 size: 13 residues. The V end was cut by 6 bases, the J end by 8 bases, with 16 bases between. In nucleotides, the CDR3 is TGTGCCAGCAGCCGGTGGCAGGGGCTGGGCTACACCTTC. Residues: CASSRWQGLGYTF.

This clonotype appeared a few times. This chain uses TRBV20-1 with TRBJ1-2; D gene ambiguous. Germline lookup yields CDR1 DFQATT and CDR2 SNEGSKA (reference sequence). The CDR3 covers 12 residues. Between the trimmed V and J ends, which lost 3 bases and 6 bases, there was a span of 11 bases. DNA of the CDR3: TGCAGTGCTAGCCTACAGTCTAATGGCTACACCTTC. Its protein is CSASLQSNGYTF.

The rearrangement uses TRBV7-2 and TRBJ2-7, with D possibly called TRBD1 or TRBD2 (5 bases each). In germline, CDR1 is SGHTA, CDR2 FQGNSA. This CDR3 has 13 amino acids. Deletions cut 1 base from V and 5 bases from J, with 9 bases between. CDR3 in amino acids: CASSLVGVDEQYF. The CDR3 region has the DNA TGTGCCAGCAGCTTAGTGGGGGTCGACGAGCAGTACTTC.

The chain employs TRBV4-1 and TRBJ2-1; TRBD1 matches at 8 bases. CDR3 length: 15 amino acids. CDR1 is MGHRA, CDR2 YSYEKL, per germline. With 4 bases clipped from V and 8 bases from J, the junction kept 10 bases outside the gene matches. CDR3 sequence reads: CASSLQGGKGDEQFF. As DNA, the CDR3 is TGCGCCAGCAGCCTACAGGGGGGAAAGGGTGATGAGCAGTTCTTC.

V and J are TRBV12-3 or TRBV12-4 and TRBJ2-1, with D unclear. The CDR3 has 21 residues. Deletions cut 2 bases from V and 0 bases from J, with 26 bases between. The CDR3 coding sequence is TGTGCCAGCAGTTTAATGGCGACGGTCCCGAGATACCTAAGCTCCTACAATGAGCAGTTCTTC. Translating it yields CASSLMATVPRYLSSYNEQFF.